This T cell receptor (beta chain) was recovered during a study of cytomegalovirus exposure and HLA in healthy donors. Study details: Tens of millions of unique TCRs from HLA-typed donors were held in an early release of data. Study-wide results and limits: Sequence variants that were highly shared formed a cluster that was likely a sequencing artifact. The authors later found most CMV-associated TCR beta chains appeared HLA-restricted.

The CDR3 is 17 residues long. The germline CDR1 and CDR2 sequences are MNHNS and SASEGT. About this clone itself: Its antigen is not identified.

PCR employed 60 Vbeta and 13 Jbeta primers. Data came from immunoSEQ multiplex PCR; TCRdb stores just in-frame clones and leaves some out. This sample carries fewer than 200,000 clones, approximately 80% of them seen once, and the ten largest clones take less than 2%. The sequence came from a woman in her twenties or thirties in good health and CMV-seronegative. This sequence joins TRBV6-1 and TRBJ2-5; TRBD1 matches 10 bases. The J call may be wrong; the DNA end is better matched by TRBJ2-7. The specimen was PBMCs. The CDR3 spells CASSEEGDRGQIYEQYF. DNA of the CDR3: TGTGCCAGCAGTGAAGAAGGCGACAGGGGGCAAATTTACGAGCAGTACTTC.